This T cell receptor (beta chain) was profiled in a study of T cell responses to AZD1222 COVID-19 vaccine. The study's findings and limits: Clonal diversity may have been underestimated, and the donors were mostly white British, with more females than males. Researchers report vaccine-associated CD4 TCRs spanning spike, with dominance at 160-218 and 743-854.

The CDR3 consists of 14 residues. CDR1 is GTSNPN and CDR2 is SVGIG in the germline V gene (reference sequence). V lost 2 bases, J lost 6 bases, and 16 bases lay in between. Data came from immunoSEQ multiplex PCR; TCRdb stores just in-frame clones and leaves some out. Of 150,000 to 200,000 clones in the sample, 85% to 90% were seen once. As for this clone: What it binds is unknown.

The rearrangement links TRBV30 to TRBJ1-2; D gene ambiguous. The material sequenced was peripheral blood, taken on day 0 of AZD1222 vaccination. This clonotype originated in an adult in good health. Here the CDR3 DNA reads TGTGCCTGGAGTACGAAGGTTGGATTTCATGGCTACACCTTC. It is translated as CAWSTKVGFHGYTF. The whole variable domain, filled in from reference TRBV30 and TRBJ1-2, reads SQTIHQWPATLVQPVGSPLSLECTVEGTSNPNLYWYRQAAGRGLQLLFYSVGIGQISSEVPQNLSASRPQDRQFILSSKKLLLSDSGFYLCAWSTKVGFHGYTFGSGTRLTVV.